This T cell receptor (beta chain) was found in a study of shared clonotypes between healthy human individuals. Study in general: Researchers assigned three CD4 naive, three CD4 memory, two CD8 naive and one CD8 memory plate to each donor. Study-wide results and caveats: Non-shared clonotypes had lower generation probabilities than clonotypes shared by all four sorted-subset donors.

CDR3 size: 12 residues. Looked up from germline, CDR1 is ENHRY and CDR2 is SYGVKD. The V end lost 2 bases, the J end lost 5 bases, and 6 bases lay between the germline ends. Note on this clone: Its antigen is as yet unknown.

Samples underwent the assay at deep level. Several immunoSEQ plates held equal portions of the genomic DNA taken from each subset. The assay was immunoSEQ multiplex PCR, and TCRdb's table has in-frame clones only and misses some. Among around 600,000 clones, 95% to 98% were seen once, and the ten largest hold less than 0.35%. Naive CD8 cells were CD45RO-negative, positively selected for CCR7, excluding terminally differentiated effector memory CD45RA+ cells. The V gene is TRBV10-3, the J gene TRBJ1-1, with D possibly TRBD1 on 5 matching bases. This clonotype was obtained from a man aged 25 to 45 in good health. The sample consisted of naive CD8+ T cells sorted from blood. CDR3 bases: TGTGCCATCAGTGAGGAGGGGACTGAAGCTTTCTTT. Protein sequence: CAISEEGTEAFF.